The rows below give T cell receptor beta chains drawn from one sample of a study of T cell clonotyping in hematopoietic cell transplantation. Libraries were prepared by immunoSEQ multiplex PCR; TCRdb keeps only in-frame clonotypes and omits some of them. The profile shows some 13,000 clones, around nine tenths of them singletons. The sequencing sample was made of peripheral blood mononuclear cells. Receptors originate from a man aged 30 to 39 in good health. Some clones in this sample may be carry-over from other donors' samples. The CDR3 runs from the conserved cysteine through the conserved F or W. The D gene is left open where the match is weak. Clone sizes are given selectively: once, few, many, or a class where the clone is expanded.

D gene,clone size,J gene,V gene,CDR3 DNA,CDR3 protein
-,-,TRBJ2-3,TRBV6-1,TGTGCCAGCCAGGGCAGCATAACCCTAGCAGATACGCAGTATTTT,CASQGSITLADTQYF
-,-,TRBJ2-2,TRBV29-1,TGCAGCGCTCGCAGGGCGAACACCGGGGAGCTGTTTTTT,CSARRANTGELFF
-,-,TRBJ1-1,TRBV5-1,TGCGCCAGCAGCTTCGACCCACAGGGTTCGAACACTGAAGCTTTCTTT,CASSFDPQGSNTEAFF
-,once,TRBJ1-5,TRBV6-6,TGTGCCAGCATTAGGCAGGAAGGGCAGCCCCAGCATTTT,CASIRQEGQPQHF
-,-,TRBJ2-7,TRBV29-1,TGCAGCGTTAGGGGGGGGGCGACAGAGCAGTACTTC,CSVRGGATEQYF
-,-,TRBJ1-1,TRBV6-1,TGTGCCAGCAGTGAATCCGGCCGGAACACTGAAGCTTTCTTT,CASSESGRNTEAFF
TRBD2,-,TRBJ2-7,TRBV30,TGTGCCGGGGGGGGTTACGAGCAGTACTTC,CAGGGYEQYF
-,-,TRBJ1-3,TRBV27,TGTGCCAGCAGCTCCGTAGGGGCCCCCTCTGGAAACACCATATATTTT,CASSSVGAPSGNTIYF
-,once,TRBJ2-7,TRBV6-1,TGTGCCAGCGCTTGGAGAGGGCCCTCCTACGAGCAGTACTTC,CASAWRGPSYEQYF
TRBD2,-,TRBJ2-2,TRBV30,TGTGCCTGGAGGTCTAGCGGGTACGGGACCGGGGAGCTGTTTTTT,CAWRSSGYGTGELFF
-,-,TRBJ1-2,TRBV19,TGTGCCAGTGAAGGACGGGGATACTATGGCTACACCTTC,CASEGRGYYGYTF
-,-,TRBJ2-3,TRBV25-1,TGTGCCAGCAGCAGGGGTAGCAGGGGCACAGATACGCAGTATTTT,CASSRGSRGTDTQYF
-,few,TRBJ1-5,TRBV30,TGTGCCTCGGGAGGCTATTATAGCAATCAGCCCCAGCATTTT,CASGGYYSNQPQHF
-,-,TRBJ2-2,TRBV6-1,TGTGCCAGCAGTGAAGGAATGGGGAACACCGGGGAGCTGTTTTTT,CASSEGMGNTGELFF
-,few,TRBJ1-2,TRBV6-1,TGTGCCAGCAGTGAAGGTGGCGGAAACTATGGCTACACCTTC,CASSEGGGNYGYTF
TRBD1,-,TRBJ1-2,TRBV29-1,TGCAGCGTTGGTCGTCAGGACAGGGACTATGGCTACACCTTC,CSVGRQDRDYGYTF
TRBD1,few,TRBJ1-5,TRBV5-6,TGTGCCAGCAGCCCGAACAGGGGTAGGGGCAATCAGCCCCAGCATTTT,CASSPNRGRGNQPQHF
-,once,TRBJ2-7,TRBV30,TGTGCCTGGAGTGTTTACTACGAGCAGTACTTC,CAWSVYYEQYF
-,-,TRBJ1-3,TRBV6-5,TGTGCCAGCAGTCCCTCCCCAAGCTCTGGAAACACCATATATTTT,CASSPSPSSGNTIYF
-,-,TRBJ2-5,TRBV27,TGTGCCAGCAGTTTTCGGGGTCGAGAGACCCAGTACTTC,CASSFRGRETQYF
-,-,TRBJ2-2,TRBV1,TGCACCAGCAGCCCTAGCGGCAAGAACACCGGGGAGCTGTTTTTT,CTSSPSGKNTGELFF
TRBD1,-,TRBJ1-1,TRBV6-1,TGTGCCAGCAGTGAAGCAGACAGGGGAAAATTATCTGAAGCTTTCTTT,CASSEADRGKLSEAFF
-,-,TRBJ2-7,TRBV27,TGTGCCAGCAGTTTAAGGCCGTCTACAGGTATTAACGAGCAGTACTTC,CASSLRPSTGINEQYF